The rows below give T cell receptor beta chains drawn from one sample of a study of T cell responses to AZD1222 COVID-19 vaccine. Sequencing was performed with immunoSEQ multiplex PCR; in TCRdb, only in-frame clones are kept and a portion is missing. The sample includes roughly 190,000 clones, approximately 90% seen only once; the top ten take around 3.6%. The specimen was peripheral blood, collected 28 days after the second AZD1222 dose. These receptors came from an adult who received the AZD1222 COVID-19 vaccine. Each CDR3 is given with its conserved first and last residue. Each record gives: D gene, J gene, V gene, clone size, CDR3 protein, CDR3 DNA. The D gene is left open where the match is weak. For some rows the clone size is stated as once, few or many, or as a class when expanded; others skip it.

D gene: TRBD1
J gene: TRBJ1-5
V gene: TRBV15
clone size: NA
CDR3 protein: CATSRHPTGYGNQPQHF
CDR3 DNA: TGTGCCACCAGCAGACACCCGACAGGGTACGGTAATCAGCCCCAGCATTTT

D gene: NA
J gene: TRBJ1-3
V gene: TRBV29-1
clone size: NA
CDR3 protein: CSAVAGPSSGNTIYF
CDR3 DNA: TGCAGCGCCGTGGCGGGTCCCTCCTCTGGAAACACCATATATTTT

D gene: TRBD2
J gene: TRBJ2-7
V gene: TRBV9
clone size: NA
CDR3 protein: CASSPGLAVNHYEQYF
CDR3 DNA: TGTGCCAGCAGCCCCGGACTAGCGGTGAATCACTACGAGCAGTACTTC

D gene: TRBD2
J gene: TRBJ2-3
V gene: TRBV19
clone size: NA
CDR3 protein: CASSTRTPLAGEEVTQYF
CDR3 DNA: TGTGCCAGTAGTACCCGAACCCCTTTAGCGGGAGAAGAGGTTACGCAGTATTTT

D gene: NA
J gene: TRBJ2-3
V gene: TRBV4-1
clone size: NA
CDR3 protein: CASADRETVDTQYF
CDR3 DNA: TGCGCCAGCGCGGATAGGGAGACAGTAGATACGCAGTATTTT

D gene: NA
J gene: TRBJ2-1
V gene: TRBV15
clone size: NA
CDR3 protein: CATSEGTRNEQFF
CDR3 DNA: TGTGCCACCAGCGAAGGGACCCGGAATGAGCAGTTCTTC

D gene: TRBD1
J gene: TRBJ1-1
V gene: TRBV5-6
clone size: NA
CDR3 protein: CASSLVGQAQGEAFF
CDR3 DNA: TGTGCCAGCAGCTTGGTGGGACAGGCTCAGGGGGAAGCTTTCTTT

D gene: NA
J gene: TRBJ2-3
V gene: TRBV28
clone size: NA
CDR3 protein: CASLQGGGGTDTQYF
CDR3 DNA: TGTGCCAGTCTACAAGGGGGGGGTGGCACAGATACGCAGTATTTT

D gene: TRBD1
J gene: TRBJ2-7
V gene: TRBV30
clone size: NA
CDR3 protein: CAWRTGAYEQYF
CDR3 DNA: TGTGCCTGGAGAACAGGGGCCTACGAGCAGTACTTC

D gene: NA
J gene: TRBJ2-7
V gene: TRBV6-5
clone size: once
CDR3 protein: CASSYSRTGAYEQYF
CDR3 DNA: TGTGCCAGCAGTTACTCGAGAACAGGAGCCTACGAGCAGTACTTC

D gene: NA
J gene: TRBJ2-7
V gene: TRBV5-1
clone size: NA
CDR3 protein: CASSLGRGSVYEQYF
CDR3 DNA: TGCGCCAGCAGCTTGGGAAGGGGGAGTGTTTACGAGCAGTACTTC

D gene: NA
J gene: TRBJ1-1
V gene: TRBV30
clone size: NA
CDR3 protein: CAWSVSPARMNTEAFF
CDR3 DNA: TGTGCCTGGAGTGTAAGCCCGGCCAGAATGAACACTGAAGCTTTCTTT

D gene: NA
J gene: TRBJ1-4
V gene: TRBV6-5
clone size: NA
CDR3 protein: CASSRGGLNEKLFF
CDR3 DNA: TGTGCCAGCAGCCGGGGAGGTTTGAATGAAAAACTGTTTTTT

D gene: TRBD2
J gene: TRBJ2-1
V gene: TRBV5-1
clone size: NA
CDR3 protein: CASSVTSGRAANEQFF
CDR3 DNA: TGCGCCAGCAGCGTGACTAGCGGGAGGGCGGCGAATGAGCAGTTCTTC

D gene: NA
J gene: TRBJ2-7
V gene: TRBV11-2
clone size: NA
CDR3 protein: CASSLMVGRASNEQYF
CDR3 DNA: TGTGCCAGCAGCTTAATGGTCGGGAGAGCAAGCAACGAGCAGTACTTC

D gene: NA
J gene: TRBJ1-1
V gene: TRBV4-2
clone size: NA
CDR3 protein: CASSQVDSEAFF
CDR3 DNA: TGTGCCAGCAGCCAGGTCGACAGTGAAGCTTTCTTT

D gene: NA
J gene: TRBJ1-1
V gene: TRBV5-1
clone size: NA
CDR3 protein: CASSVKPQGAGDAEAFF
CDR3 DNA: TGCGCCAGCAGCGTAAAACCACAGGGCGCGGGGGACGCTGAAGCTTTCTTT

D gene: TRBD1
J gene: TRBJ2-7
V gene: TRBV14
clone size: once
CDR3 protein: CASSQAGQGAVEQYF
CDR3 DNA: TGTGCCAGCAGCCAAGCCGGCCAGGGGGCCGTCGAGCAGTACTTC

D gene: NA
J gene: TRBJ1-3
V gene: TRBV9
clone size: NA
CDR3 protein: CASSVVSSGNTIYF
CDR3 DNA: TGTGCCAGCAGCGTAGTCAGCTCTGGAAACACCATATATTTT

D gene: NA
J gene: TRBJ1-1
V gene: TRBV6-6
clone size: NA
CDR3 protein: CATAKGGAVNTEAFF
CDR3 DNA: TGTGCCACAGCTAAAGGGGGGGCGGTGAACACTGAAGCTTTCTTT

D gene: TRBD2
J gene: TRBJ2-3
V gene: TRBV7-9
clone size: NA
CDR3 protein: CASSIPGLAAFTDTQYF
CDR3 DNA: TGTGCCAGCAGCATCCCGGGACTAGCGGCCTTCACAGATACGCAGTATTTT

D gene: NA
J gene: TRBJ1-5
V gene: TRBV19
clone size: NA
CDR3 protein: CASSVTPKSNQPQHF
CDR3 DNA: TGTGCCAGTAGTGTGACACCTAAGAGCAATCAGCCCCAGCATTTT

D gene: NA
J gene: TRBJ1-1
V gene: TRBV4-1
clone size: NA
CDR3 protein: CASSRAARRNTEAFF
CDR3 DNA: TGCGCCAGCAGCCGCGCCGCGCGTCGGAACACTGAAGCTTTCTTT

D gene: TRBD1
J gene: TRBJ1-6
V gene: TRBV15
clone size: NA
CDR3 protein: CATSRGPAGTGGSPLHF
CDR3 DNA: TGTGCCACCAGCAGAGGACCCGCCGGGACAGGGGGTTCACCCCTCCACTTT

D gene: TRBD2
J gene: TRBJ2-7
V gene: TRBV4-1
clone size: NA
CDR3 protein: CASSPRGSGSYEQYF
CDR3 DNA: TGCGCCAGCAGCCCTCGGGGTAGCGGGAGCTACGAGCAGTACTTC

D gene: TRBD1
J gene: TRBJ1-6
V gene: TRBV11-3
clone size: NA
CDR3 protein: CASSPQTGGASPLHF
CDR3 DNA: TGTGCCAGCAGCCCCCAGACAGGGGGCGCCTCACCCCTCCACTTT

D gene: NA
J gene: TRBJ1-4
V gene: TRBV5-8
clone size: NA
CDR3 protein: CASSLLQLDQNEKLFF
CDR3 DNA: TGTGCCAGCAGCTTGCTACAGTTAGACCAAAATGAAAAACTGTTTTTT

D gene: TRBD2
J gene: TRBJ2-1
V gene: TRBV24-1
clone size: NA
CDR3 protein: CATSDSGTSGRSYNEQFF
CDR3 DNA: TGTGCCACCAGTGACTCCGGGACTAGCGGGCGCTCCTACAATGAGCAGTTCTTC

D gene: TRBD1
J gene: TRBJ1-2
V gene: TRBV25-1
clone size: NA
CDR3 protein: CASSGQGGYGYTF
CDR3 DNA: TGTGCCAGCAGTGGACAGGGTGGCTATGGCTACACCTTC

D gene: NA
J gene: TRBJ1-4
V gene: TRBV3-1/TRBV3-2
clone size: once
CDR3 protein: CASSQEAGAHEKLFF
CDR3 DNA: TGTGCCAGCAGCCAAGAGGCAGGGGCACATGAAAAACTGTTTTTT

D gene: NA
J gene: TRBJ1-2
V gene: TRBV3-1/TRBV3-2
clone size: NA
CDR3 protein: CASSRSGSTYGYTF
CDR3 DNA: TGTGCCAGCAGCCGTTCGGGGTCAACCTATGGCTACACCTTC

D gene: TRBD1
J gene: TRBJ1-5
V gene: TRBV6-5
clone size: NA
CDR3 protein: CASSSHRDSHQPQHF
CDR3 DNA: TGTGCCAGCAGTTCTCACCGGGACAGTCATCAGCCCCAGCATTTT

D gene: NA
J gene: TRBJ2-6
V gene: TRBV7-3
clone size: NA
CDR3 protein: CASSPRSGSGANVLTF
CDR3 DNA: TGTGCCAGCAGCCCACGTAGCGGCTCTGGGGCCAACGTCCTGACTTTC

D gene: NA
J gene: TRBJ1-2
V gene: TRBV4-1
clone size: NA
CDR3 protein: CASSPRGGANYGYTF
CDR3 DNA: TGCGCCAGCAGCCCGCGGGGCGGAGCTAACTATGGCTACACCTTC

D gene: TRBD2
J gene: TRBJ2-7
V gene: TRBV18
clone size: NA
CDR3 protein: CASSPRSSGLYEQYF
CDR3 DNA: TGTGCCAGCTCACCACGGTCTAGCGGCCTCTACGAGCAGTACTTC

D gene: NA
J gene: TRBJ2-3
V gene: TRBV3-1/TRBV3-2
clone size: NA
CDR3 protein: CASSARTDTQYF
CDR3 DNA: TGTGCCAGCAGCGCACGCACAGATACGCAGTATTTT

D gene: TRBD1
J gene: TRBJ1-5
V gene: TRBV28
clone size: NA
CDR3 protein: CASSASGGLGSIDQPQHF
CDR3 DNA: TGTGCCAGCAGTGCATCAGGGGGCTTAGGATCAATAGATCAGCCCCAGCATTTT

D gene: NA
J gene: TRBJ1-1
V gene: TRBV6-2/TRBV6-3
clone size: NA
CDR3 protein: CASSYWGEAFF
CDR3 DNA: TGTGCCAGCAGTTACTGGGGCGAGGCTTTCTTT

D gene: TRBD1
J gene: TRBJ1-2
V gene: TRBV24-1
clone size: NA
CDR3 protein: CATSAGTGDPLNYGYTF
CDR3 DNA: TGTGCCACCAGTGCCGGGACAGGGGACCCTCTGAACTATGGCTACACCTTC

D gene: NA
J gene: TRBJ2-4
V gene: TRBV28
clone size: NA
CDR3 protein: CASSLVRAEGNIQYF
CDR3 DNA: TGTGCCAGCAGTTTGGTGAGGGCCGAGGGAAACATTCAGTACTTC

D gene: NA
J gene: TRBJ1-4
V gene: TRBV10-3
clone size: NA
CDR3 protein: CAISAYSQATNEKLFF
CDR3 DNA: TGTGCCATCAGTGCCTACTCCCAGGCAACTAATGAAAAACTGTTTTTT

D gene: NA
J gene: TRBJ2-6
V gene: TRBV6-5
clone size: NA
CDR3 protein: CASSNPSGANVLTF
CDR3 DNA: TGTGCCAGCAGTAATCCCTCTGGGGCCAACGTCCTGACTTTC

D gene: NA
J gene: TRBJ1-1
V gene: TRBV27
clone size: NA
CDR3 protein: CASSLSLPGFTEAFF
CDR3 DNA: TGTGCCAGCAGTTTATCACTCCCAGGGTTCACTGAAGCTTTCTTT

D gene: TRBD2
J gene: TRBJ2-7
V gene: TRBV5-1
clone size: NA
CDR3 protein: CASSLGGLAIYEQYF
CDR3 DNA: TGCGCCAGCAGCCTAGGAGGACTAGCGATCTACGAGCAGTACTTC

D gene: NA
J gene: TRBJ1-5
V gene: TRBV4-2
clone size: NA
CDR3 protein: CASSHEGVGQPQHF
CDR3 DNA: TGTGCCAGCAGCCATGAGGGGGTTGGTCAGCCCCAGCATTTT

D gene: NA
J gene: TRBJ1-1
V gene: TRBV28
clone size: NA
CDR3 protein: CASSPGTKNTEAFF
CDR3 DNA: TGTGCCAGCAGCCCCGGGACAAAGAACACTGAAGCTTTCTTT

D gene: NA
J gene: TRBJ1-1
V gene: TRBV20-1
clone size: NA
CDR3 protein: CSASLPGPTNTEAFF
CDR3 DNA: TGCAGTGCTAGTTTACCGGGACCCACGAACACTGAAGCTTTCTTT

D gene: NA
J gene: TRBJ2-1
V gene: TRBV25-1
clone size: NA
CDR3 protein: CASIRGGQFF
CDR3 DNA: TGTGCCAGCATCCGGGGCGGGCAGTTCTTC

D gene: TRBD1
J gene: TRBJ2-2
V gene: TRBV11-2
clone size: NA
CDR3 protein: CASSHYFGQEGELFF
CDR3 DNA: TGTGCCAGCAGCCACTATTTCGGACAGGAAGGCGAGCTGTTTTTT

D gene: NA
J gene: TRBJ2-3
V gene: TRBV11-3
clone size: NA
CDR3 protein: CASSLGRDSSTDTQYF
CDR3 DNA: TGTGCCAGCAGCTTAGGGCGGGACAGTAGCACAGATACGCAGTATTTT

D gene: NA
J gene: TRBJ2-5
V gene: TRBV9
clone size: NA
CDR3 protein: CASSPPGNNGETQYF
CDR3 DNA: TGTGCCAGCAGCCCACCGGGCAACAACGGAGAGACCCAGTACTTC

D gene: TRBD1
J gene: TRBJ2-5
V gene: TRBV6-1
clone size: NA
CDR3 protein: CASSEMDRGSETQYF
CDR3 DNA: TGTGCCAGCAGTGAAATGGACAGGGGGTCAGAGACCCAGTACTTC

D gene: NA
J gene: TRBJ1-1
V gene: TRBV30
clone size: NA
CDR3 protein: CAWSMDSTEAFF
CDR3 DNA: TGTGCCTGGAGTATGGACAGCACTGAAGCTTTCTTT